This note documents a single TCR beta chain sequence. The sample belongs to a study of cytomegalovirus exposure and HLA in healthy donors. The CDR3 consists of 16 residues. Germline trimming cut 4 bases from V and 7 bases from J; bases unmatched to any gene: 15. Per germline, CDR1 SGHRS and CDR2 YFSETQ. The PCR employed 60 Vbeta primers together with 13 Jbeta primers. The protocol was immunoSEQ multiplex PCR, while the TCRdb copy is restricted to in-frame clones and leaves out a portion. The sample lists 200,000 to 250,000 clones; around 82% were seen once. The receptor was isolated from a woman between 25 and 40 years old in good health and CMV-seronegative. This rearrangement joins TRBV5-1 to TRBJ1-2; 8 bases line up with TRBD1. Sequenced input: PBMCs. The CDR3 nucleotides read TGCGCCAGCAGCCCCGCCACGATGGGACAGGTGACTGGCTACACCTTC. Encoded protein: CASSPATMGQVTGYTF.